This record concerns one TCR beta chain sequence. Terminally differentiated effector memory CD45RA+ cells were excluded from the naive CD8 cells, which were CD45RO-negative and positively selected for CCR7. In the study's own analysis: Because ImmunoSEQ provided only junction sequences with no quality scores, the filtering differed. This table comes from immunoSEQ multiplex PCR, and its TCRdb copy is limited to in-frame clones, with some not included. Clone size and the V and J calls come from that table; the DNA yielded D and trimming. This table has millions of clones, roughly 95% appearing once. The CDR3 contains 16 residues. Trimming took 5 bases from V and 2 from J; bases not matched to a gene: 10. CDR1 SNHLY and CDR2 FYNNEI come from the germline V gene. The data were obtained in a study of shared clonotypes between healthy human individuals. Background on the study: Three plates each covered CD4 naive and memory; CD8 naive two, CD8 memory one.

The specimen sequenced was naive CD8+ T cells sorted from blood. The chain couples TRBV2 to TRBJ2-3, with 7 positions matching TRBD2. The sequence was collected from a man aged 18 to 30 in good health. The DNA for the CDR3 is TGTGCCAGCAGTTTAGGTCTAGCGGTCACCACAGATACGCAGTATTTT. This codes for CASSLGLAVTTDTQYF.